The present T cell receptor (beta chain) was sequenced within a study of OX40 agonist ivuxolimab in advanced cancers. The wider study: Ivuxolimab, an agonist antibody against OX40 (CD134), was given to patients. Patients treated during dose escalation were battling hepatocellular carcinoma, melanoma, renal cell or head and neck cancer. Overall study findings and caveats: CD4+ and CD8+ blood T cells expanded clonally by week 6 at 0.1 to 3.0 mg/kg. The study did not work out the antigen specificity of the expanded peripheral T cells.

Turning to this clone: Its antigen is as yet unknown.

The method was immunoSEQ multiplex PCR; TCRdb's version includes in-frame clones alone and lacks a portion of them. The data show approximately 46,000 clones, 88% seen once. Trimming left V 7 bases short and J 0 bases short, with 9 bases between. The CDR3 is 13 residues long. The germline CDR1 and CDR2 sequences are SNHLY and FYNNEI. The TCR sequence derives from an adult with an advanced solid tumor such as melanoma, head and neck, liver or kidney cancer. V is TRBV2 and J is TRBJ1-1; D not resolved. Source: CD4+ or CD8+ T cells sorted from blood, taken in a trial of the OX40 agonist ivuxolimab. The DNA for the CDR3 is TGTGCCAGCATTGGCACTTTGAACACTGAAGCTTTCTTT. Its translation: CASIGTLNTEAFF.